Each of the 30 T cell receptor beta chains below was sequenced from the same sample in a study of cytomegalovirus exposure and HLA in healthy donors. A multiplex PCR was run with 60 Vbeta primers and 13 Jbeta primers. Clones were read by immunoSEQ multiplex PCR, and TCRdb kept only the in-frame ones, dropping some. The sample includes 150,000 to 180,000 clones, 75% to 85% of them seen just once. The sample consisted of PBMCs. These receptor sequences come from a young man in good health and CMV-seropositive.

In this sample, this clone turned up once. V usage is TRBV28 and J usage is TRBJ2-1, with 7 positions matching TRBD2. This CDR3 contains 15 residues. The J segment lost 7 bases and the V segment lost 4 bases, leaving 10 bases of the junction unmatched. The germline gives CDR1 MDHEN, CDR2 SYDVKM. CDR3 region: CASSSQPSGGNEQFF. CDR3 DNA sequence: TGTGCCAGCAGTTCTCAGCCTAGCGGAGGGAATGAGCAGTTCTTC.

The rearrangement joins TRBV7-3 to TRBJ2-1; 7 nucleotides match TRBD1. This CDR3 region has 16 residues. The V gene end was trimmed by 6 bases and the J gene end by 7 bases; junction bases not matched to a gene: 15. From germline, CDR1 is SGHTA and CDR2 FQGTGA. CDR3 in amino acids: CASSSLPGQSSNEQFF. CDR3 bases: TGTGCCAGCAGTTCTCTTCCGGGACAGTCATCGAATGAGCAGTTCTTC.

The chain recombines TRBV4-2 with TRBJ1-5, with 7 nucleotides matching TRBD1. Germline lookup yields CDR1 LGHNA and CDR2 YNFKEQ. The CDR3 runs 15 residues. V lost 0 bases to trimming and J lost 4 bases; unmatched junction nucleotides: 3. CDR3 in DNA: TGTGCCAGCAGCCAAGATGTGGGACAGAATCAGCCCCAGCATTTT. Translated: CASSQDVGQNQPQHF.

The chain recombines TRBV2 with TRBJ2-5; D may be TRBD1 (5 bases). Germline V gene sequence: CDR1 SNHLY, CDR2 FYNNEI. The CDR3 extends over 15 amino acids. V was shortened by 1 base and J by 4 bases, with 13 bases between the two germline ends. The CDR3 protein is CASSEEAGNGETQYF. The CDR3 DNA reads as TGTGCCAGCAGTGAAGAGGCAGGGAACGGAGAGACCCAGTACTTC. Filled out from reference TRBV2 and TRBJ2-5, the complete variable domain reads EPEVTQTPSHQVTQMGQEVILRCVPISNHLYFYWYRQILGQKVEFLVSFYNNEISEKSEIFDDQFSVERPDGSNFTLKIRSTKLEDSAMYFCASSEEAGNGETQYFGPGTRLLVL.

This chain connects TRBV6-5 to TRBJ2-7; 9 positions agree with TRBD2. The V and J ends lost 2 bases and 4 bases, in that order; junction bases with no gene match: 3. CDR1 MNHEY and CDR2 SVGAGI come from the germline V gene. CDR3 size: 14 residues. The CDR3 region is CASSYSGRLYEQYF. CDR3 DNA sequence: TGTGCCAGCAGTTACAGCGGGAGGTTGTACGAGCAGTACTTC.

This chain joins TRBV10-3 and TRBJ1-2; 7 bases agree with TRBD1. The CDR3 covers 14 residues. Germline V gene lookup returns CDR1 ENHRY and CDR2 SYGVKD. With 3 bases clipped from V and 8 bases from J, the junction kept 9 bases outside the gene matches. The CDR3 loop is CAISEWQGVEGYTF. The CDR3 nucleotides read TGTGCCATCAGTGAATGGCAGGGGGTTGAGGGCTACACCTTC.

As DNA, the CDR3 is TGTGCCAGCAGTGACTCTTGGTCACGAGAGAACACAGATACGCAGTATTTT. Its protein product is CASSDSWSRENTDTQYF. V gene TRBV6-4 combines with J gene TRBJ2-3; no clear D gene. V lost 0 bases to trimming and J lost 2 bases, with 15 bases between them. CDR1 and CDR2 from the germline V gene are MRHNA and SNTAGT. The CDR3 consists of 17 residues.

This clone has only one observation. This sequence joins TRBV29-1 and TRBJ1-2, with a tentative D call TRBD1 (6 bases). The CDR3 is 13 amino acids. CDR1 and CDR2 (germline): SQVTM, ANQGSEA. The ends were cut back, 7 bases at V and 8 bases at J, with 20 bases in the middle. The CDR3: CSAGTQHFEGYTF. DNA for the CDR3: TGCAGCGCCGGGACACAGCATTTTGAAGGCTACACCTTC.

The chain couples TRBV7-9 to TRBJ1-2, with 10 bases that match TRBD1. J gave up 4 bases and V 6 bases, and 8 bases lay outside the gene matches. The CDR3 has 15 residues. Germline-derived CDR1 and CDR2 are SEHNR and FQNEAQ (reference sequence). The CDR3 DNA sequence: TGTGCCAGCAGTATTCCGGGACAGGGGACCTATGGCTACACCTTC. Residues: CASSIPGQGTYGYTF.

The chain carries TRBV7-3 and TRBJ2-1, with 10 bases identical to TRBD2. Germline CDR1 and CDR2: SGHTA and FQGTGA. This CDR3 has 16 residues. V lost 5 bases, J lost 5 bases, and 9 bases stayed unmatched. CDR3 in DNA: TGTGCCAGCAGCCCGTCCAGCGGGAGGGCCCACAATGAGCAGTTCTTC. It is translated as CASSPSSGRAHNEQFF. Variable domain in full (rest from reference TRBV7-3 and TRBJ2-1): GAGVSQTPSNKVTEKGKYVELRCDPISGHTALYWYRQSLGQGPEFLIYFQGTGAADDSGLPNDRFFAVRPEGSVSTLKIQRTERGDSAVYLCASSPSSGRAHNEQFFGPGTRLTVL.

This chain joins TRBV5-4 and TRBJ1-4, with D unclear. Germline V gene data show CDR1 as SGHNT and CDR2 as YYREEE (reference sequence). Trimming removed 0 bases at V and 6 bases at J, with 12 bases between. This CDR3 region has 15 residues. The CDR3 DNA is TGTGCCAGCAGCTTGGCGAGGGTACGGGATGAAAAACTGTTTTTT. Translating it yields CASSLARVRDEKLFF.

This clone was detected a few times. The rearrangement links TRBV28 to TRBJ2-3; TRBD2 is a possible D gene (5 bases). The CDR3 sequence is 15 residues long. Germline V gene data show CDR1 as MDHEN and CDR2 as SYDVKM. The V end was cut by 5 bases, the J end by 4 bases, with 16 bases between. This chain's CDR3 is CASSPRGLMADTQYF. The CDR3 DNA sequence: TGTGCCAGCAGTCCCAGAGGACTGATGGCAGATACGCAGTATTTT.

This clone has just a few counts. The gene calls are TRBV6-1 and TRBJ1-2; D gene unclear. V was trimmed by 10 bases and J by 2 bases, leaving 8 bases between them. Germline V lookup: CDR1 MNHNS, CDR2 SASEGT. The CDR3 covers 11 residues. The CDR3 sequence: CATLGNYGYTF. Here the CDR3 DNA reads TGTGCCACTCTGGGCAACTATGGCTACACCTTC.

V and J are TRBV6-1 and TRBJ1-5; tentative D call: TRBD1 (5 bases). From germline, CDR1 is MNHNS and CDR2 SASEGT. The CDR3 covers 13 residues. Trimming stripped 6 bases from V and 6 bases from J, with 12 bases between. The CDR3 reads CASRPGSSQPQHF. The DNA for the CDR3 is TGTGCCAGCAGGCCAGGGTCTAGTCAGCCCCAGCATTTT.

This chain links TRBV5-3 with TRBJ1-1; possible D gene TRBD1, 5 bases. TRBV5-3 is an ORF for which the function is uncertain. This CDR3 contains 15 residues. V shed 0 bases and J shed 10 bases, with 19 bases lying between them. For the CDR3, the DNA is TGTGCCAGAAGCTTGGGGGGGACTACCCGAGTTGGAGCTTTCTTT. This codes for CARSLGGTTRVGAFF.

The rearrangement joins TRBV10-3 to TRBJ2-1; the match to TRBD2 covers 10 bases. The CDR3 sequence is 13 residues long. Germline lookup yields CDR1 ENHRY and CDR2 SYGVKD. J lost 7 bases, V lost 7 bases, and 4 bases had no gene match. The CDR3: CAITELAGNEQFF. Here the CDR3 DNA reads TGTGCCATCACAGAACTAGCGGGAAATGAGCAGTTCTTC.

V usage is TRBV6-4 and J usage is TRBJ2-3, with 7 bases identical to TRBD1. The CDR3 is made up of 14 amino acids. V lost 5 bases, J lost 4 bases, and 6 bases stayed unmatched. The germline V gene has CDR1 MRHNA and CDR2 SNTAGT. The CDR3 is CASSLETGSDTQYF. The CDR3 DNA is TGTGCCAGCAGTCTCGAGACAGGGTCAGATACGCAGTATTTT.

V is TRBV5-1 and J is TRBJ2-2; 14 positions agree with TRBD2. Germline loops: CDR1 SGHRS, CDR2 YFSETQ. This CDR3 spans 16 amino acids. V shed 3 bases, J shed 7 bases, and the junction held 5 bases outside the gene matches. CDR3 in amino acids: CASSSTSGGAIGELFF. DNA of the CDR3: TGCGCCAGCAGCTCGACTAGCGGGGGGGCTATCGGGGAGCTGTTTTTT.

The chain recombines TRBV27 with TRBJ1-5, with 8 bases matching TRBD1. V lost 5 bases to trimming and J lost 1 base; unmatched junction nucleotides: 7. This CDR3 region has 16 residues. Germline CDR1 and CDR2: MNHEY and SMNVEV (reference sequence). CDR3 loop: CASSPRTGTSNQPQHF. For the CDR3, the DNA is TGTGCCAGCAGTCCTCGGACAGGGACCAGCAATCAGCCCCAGCATTTT.

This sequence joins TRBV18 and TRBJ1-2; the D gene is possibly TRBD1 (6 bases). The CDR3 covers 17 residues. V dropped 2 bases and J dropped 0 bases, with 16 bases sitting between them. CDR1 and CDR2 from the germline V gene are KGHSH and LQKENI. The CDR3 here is CASSPLPGHQANYGYTF. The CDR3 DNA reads TGTGCCAGCTCACCATTACCGGGACACCAAGCTAACTATGGCTACACCTTC.

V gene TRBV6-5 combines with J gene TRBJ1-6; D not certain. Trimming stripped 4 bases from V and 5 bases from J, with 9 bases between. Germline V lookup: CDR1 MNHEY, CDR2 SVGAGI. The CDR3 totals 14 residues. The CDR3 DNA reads TGTGCCAGCAGTTCGCCGAGGGATAATTCACCCCTCCACTTT. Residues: CASSSPRDNSPLHF.

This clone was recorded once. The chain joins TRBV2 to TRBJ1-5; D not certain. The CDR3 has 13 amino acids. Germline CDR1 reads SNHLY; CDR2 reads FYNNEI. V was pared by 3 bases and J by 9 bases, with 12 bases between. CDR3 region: CASSDGPPPPQHF. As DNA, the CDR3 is TGTGCCAGCAGTGATGGGCCCCCCCCGCCCCAGCATTTT.

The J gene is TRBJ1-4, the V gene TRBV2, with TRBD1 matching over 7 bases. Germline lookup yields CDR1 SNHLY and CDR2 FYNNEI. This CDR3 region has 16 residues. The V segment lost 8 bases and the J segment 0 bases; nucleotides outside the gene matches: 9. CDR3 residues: CASAGQQLATNEKLFF. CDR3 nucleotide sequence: TGTGCCAGCGCGGGACAGCAACTAGCAACTAATGAAAAACTGTTTTTT.

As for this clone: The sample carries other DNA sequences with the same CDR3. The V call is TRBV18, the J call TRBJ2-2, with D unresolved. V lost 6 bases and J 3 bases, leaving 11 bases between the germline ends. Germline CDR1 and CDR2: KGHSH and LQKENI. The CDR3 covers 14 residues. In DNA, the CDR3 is TGTGCCAGCTCTTCATACCCGGACACCGGGGAGCTGTTTTTT. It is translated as CASSSYPDTGELFF.

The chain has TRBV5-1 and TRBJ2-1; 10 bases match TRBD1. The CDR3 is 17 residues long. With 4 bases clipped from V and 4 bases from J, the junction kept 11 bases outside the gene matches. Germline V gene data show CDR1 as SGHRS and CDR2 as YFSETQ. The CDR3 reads CASSTGGGTGAYNEQFF. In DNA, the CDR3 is TGCGCCAGCAGCACGGGTGGAGGGACAGGGGCGTACAATGAGCAGTTCTTC.

The CDR3 bases are TGTGCCAGCAATAGAAAAGCGGGAGGGCCTGCTACGCAGTATTTT. Its protein is CASNRKAGGPATQYF. The chain uses TRBV2 and TRBJ2-3; 10 bases line up with TRBD2. The CDR3 runs 15 residues. CDR1 is SNHLY and CDR2 is FYNNEI in the germline V gene. V was pared by 7 bases and J by 8 bases, with 12 bases of the junction left unmatched.

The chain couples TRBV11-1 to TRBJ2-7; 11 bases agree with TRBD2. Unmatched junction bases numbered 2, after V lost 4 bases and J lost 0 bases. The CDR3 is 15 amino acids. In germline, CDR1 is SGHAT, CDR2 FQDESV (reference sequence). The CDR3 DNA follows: TGTGCCAGCAGCTGGGGGACTAGCGGCTCCTACGAGCAGTACTTC. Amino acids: CASSWGTSGSYEQYF.

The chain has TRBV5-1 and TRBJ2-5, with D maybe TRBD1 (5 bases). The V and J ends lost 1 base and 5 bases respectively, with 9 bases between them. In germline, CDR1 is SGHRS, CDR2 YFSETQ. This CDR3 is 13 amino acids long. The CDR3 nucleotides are TGCGCCAGCAGCTTGTTACAGGTGGAGACCCAGTACTTC. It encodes CASSLLQVETQYF.

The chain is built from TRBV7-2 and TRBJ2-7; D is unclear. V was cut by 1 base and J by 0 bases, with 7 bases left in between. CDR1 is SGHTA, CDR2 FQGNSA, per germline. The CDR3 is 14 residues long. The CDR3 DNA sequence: TGTGCCAGCAGCTTAGGGCGGAGCTCCTACGAGCAGTACTTC. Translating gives CASSLGRSSYEQYF. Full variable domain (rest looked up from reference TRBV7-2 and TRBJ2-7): GAGVSQSPSNKVTEKGKDVELRCDPISGHTALYWYRQSLGQGLEFLIYFQGNSAPDKSGLPSDRFSAERTGGSVSTLTIQRTQQEDSAVYLCASSLGRSSYEQYFGPGTRLTVT.

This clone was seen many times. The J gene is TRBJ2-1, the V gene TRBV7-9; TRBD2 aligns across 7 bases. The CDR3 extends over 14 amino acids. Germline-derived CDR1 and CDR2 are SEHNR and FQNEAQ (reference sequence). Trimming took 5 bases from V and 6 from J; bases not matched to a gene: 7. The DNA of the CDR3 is TGTGCCAGCAGCCAAAACCCTAGCGGCAATGAGCAGTTCTTC. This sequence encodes CASSQNPSGNEQFF.